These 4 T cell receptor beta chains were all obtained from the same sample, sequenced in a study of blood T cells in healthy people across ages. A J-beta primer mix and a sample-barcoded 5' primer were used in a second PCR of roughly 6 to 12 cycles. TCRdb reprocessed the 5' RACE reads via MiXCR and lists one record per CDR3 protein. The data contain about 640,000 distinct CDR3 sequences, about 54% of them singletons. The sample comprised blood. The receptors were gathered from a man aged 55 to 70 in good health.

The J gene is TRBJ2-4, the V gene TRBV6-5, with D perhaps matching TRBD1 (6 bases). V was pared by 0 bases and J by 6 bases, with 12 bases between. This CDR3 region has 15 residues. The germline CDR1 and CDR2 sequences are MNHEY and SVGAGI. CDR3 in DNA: TGTGCCAGCAGTTACTCGCCGGACAGCCTAAACATTCAGTACTTC. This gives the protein CASSYSPDSLNIQYF.

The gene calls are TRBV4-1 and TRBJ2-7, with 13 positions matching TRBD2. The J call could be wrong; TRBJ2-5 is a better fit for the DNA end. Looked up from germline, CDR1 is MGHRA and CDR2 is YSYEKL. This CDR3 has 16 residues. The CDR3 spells CASSRTTSGGGETQYF. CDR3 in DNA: TGCGCCAGCAGCCGAACTACTAGCGGGGGGGGTGAGACCCAGTACTTC.

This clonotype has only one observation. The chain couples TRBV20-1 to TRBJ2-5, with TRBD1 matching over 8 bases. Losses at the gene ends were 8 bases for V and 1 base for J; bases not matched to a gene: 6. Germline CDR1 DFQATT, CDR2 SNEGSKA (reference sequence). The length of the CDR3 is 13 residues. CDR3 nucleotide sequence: TGCAGTACACCACAGGGGGTCCAAGAGACCCAGTACTTC. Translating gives CSTPQGVQETQYF.

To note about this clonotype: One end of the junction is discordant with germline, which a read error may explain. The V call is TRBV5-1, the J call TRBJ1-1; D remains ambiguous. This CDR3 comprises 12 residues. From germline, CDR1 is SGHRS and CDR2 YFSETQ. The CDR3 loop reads CASSPGGGEGFF. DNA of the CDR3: TGCGCCAGCAGCCCAGGAGGCGGAGAAGGTTTCTTT.